Shown below are 10 T cell receptor beta chains from a single sample sequenced in a study of shared clonotypes between healthy human individuals. Sequencing was performed with immunoSEQ multiplex PCR; in TCRdb, only in-frame clones are kept and a portion is missing. The sample contains approximately 1.5 million clones, approximately 98.5% of which appear only once. The sequenced sample consisted of naive CD4+ T cells sorted from blood. This sample's subset: CD45RA+ positively selected. These receptors all come from a man aged 25 to 45 in good health.

The rearrangement links TRBV6-5 to TRBJ2-5; D remains ambiguous. V lost 7 bases to trimming and J lost 5 bases, with 11 bases between them. CDR3 length equals 12 residues. The germline V gene has CDR1 MNHEY and CDR2 SVGAGI. CDR3 protein: CASMSPPETQYF. The CDR3 bases are TGTGCCAGCATGTCCCCTCCGGAGACCCAGTACTTC.

This chain uses TRBV30 with TRBJ1-2; 9 bases align to TRBD1. V lost 0 bases and J lost 8; bases outside the gene matches: 7. Germline assignment: CDR1 GTSNPN and CDR2 SVGIG (reference sequence). CDR3 length equals 14 residues. Written as DNA, the CDR3 is TGTGCCTGGAGTGTACGACAGGGGGTCTGGGGCTACACCTTC. Protein sequence: CAWSVRQGVWGYTF.

The table lists this clone with a count of one. The rearrangement joins TRBV4-3 to TRBJ2-1; 9 nucleotides line up with TRBD2. Germline lookup yields CDR1 LGHNA and CDR2 YSLEER. The CDR3 extends over 19 amino acids. V lost 3 bases to trimming and J lost 0 bases; unmatched junction nucleotides: 12. CDR3 loop: CASSQRLAGPSGSYNEQFF. Written as DNA, the CDR3 is TGCGCCAGCAGCCAGCGCCTAGCGGGACCTTCGGGCTCCTACAATGAGCAGTTCTTC.

This CDR3 reads CASSLGLADPYEQYF. CDR3 DNA: TGCGCCAGCAGCTTGGGACTAGCTGACCCCTACGAGCAGTACTTC. The chain employs TRBV5-1 and TRBJ2-7; TRBD2 aligns across 7 bases. Per germline, CDR1 SGHRS and CDR2 YFSETQ. This CDR3 has 15 residues. With V trimmed by 0 bases and J by 2 bases, 5 bases remained unmatched. Combining the CDR3 with reference TRBV5-1 and TRBJ2-7 gives the whole variable domain KAGVTQTPRYLIKTRGQQVTLSCSPISGHRSVSWYQQTPGQGLQFLFEYFSETQRNKGNFPGRFSGRQFSNSRSEMNVSTLELGDSALYLCASSLGLADPYEQYFGPGTRLTVT.

This chain connects TRBV6-5 to TRBJ2-7; no reliable D call. The CDR3 has 13 residues. Trimming took off 2 bases at V and 3 bases at J, with 8 bases between the two ends. The germline V gene has CDR1 MNHEY and CDR2 SVGAGI. CDR3 in amino acids: CASSYRSYYEQYF. The CDR3 DNA reads as TGTGCCAGCAGTTACAGGAGTTACTACGAGCAGTACTTC.

The chain links TRBV27 to TRBJ2-7; TRBD2 might be the D (6 bases). The length of the CDR3 is 15 residues. Trimming pared 5 bases from V and 6 bases from J, leaving 20 bases between. Germline V gives CDR1 MNHEY, CDR2 SMNVEV (reference sequence). Here the CDR3 reads CASSPQAGPVVEQYF. CDR3 bases: TGTGCCAGCAGTCCTCAAGCGGGTCCCGTGGTCGAGCAGTACTTC.

The chain couples TRBV10-3 to TRBJ2-1, with 7 bases aligning to TRBD1. The CDR3 runs to 15 residues. The trim removed 3 bases at V and 0 bases at J, leaving 2 bases unmatched. Germline V CDR1 and CDR2: ENHRY, SYGVKD. The DNA for the CDR3 is TGTGCCATCAGTGATCGGGACAGCTCCTACAATGAGCAGTTCTTC. Translating gives CAISDRDSSYNEQFF.

The chain links TRBV2 to TRBJ2-5, with 8 bases fitting TRBD1. The CDR3 has 14 amino acids. V gave up 4 bases and J gave up 5 bases; unmatched junction bases: 6. Germline V lookup: CDR1 SNHLY, CDR2 FYNNEI. In DNA, the CDR3 is TGTGCCAGCAGTGGGCAGGGGGCGAGGGAGACCCAGTACTTC. This encodes CASSGQGARETQYF.

This sequence joins TRBV7-6 and TRBJ2-1; TRBD1 matches at 8 bases. The J segment lost 8 bases and the V segment lost 2 bases, leaving 8 bases of the junction unmatched. The CDR3 runs to 15 residues. Germline V CDR1 and CDR2: SGHVS, FNYEAQ. The CDR3 region is CASSLLQGVGDEQFF. CDR3 nucleotides: TGTGCCAGCAGCTTATTACAGGGGGTTGGGGATGAGCAGTTCTTC.

The sample holds one count of this clone. The chain combines TRBV7-3 with TRBJ1-2; 10 positions match TRBD1. The CDR3 length is 16 residues. Unmatched junction bases numbered 8, after V lost 1 base and J lost 6 bases. CDR1 and CDR2 from the germline V gene are SGHTA and FQGTGA. CDR3 protein: CASSLNTGQGLHGYTF. The CDR3 DNA sequence: TGTGCCAGCAGCTTAAATACGGGACAGGGGCTCCATGGCTACACCTTC.